Following are 20 T cell receptor beta chains from one sample sequenced in a study of beta chain features in type 1 diabetes. The study reverse transcribed the entire isolated RNA, so it sequenced expressed TCRB transcripts. Method: immunoSEQ multiplex PCR; TCRdb's copy keeps in-frame clones and lacks some. This sample has under 800,000 clones, with 15% to 19% found just once. Specimen: naive CD4+ T cells from blood. The source of these receptors is a man aged 18 to 30 in good health.

V usage is TRBV6-1 and J usage is TRBJ2-2; D is ambiguous. The CDR3 is 14 residues long. From germline, CDR1 is MNHNS and CDR2 SASEGT. Trimming took off 6 bases at V and 2 bases at J, with 10 bases between the two ends. The CDR3 bases are TGTGCCAGCAGAGTAGGACCCAACACCGGGGAGCTGTTTTTT. Protein: CASRVGPNTGELFF.

This CDR3 is CASSQDRYGYTF. The CDR3 DNA follows: TGTGCCAGCAGCCAAGATCGGTATGGCTACACCTTC. The chain has TRBV14 and TRBJ1-2; unclear D gene. V shed 0 bases and J shed 5 bases, with 4 bases lying between them. Germline V gene data show CDR1 as SGHDN and CDR2 as FVKESK. The CDR3 sequence is 12 residues long.

This clone was seen a few times. This chain connects TRBV5-4 to TRBJ1-2, with D possibly TRBD1 on 5 matching bases. With 3 bases removed from V and 4 bases from J, the gap between germline ends came to 10 bases. The CDR3 has 13 amino acids. CDR1 and CDR2 from the germline V gene are SGHNT and YYREEE (reference sequence). The CDR3 spells CASSWQGGYGYTF. CDR3 bases: TGTGCCAGCAGCTGGCAGGGAGGCTATGGCTACACCTTC.

This clone was seen more than once but under ten times. The rearrangement links TRBV30 to TRBJ2-1; D gene unclear. Trimming removed 2 bases from V and 2 bases from J, with 1 base in between. This CDR3 contains 11 residues. Germline V CDR1 and CDR2: GTSNPN, SVGIG (reference sequence). The CDR3 DNA is TGTGCCTGGAGTCCCTACAATGAGCAGTTCTTC. Protein sequence: CAWSPYNEQFF.

The rearrangement joins TRBV7-9 to TRBJ2-7, with D tentatively TRBD1 (6 bases). Germline values: CDR1 SEHNR, CDR2 FQNEAQ (reference sequence). CDR3 length equals 18 residues. Trimming shortened V by 3 bases and J by 0 bases, and 21 bases separated the two germline ends. The CDR3 DNA reads as TGTGCCAGCAGCTTGCTCAAACGGCAGGGGCCCCCCTCCTACGAGCAGTACTTC. It yields the protein CASSLLKRQGPPSYEQYF. Variable domain in full (rest from reference TRBV7-9 and TRBJ2-7): DTGVSQNPRHKITKRGQNVTFRCDPISEHNRLYWYRQTLGQGPEFLTYFQNEAQLEKSRLLSDRFSAERPKGSFSTLEIQRTEQGDSAMYLCASSLLKRQGPPSYEQYFGPGTRLTVT.

The chain employs TRBV4-1 and TRBJ2-7; the match to TRBD1 covers 7 bases. CDR3 length: 16 amino acids. The junction had 5 bases not matched to a gene; V was cut back by 0 bases and J by 0 bases. CDR1 and CDR2 (germline): MGHRA, YSYEKL. As DNA, the CDR3 is TGCGCCAGCAGCCAAGAGGACAGGAGAGGCTCCTACGAGCAGTACTTC. Encoded protein: CASSQEDRRGSYEQYF.

The chain carries TRBV5-1 and TRBJ2-3; no reliable D call. Trimming took off 1 base at V and 0 bases at J, with 9 bases between the two ends. This CDR3 contains 15 residues. Per the germline V gene, CDR1 is SGHRS and CDR2 is YFSETQ. CDR3 DNA: TGCGCCAGCAGCTTGAAACTGCTAAGCACAGATACGCAGTATTTT. Translation gives CASSLKLLSTDTQYF.

CDR3 sequence: CASSLARTAQETQYF. In DNA, the CDR3 is TGTGCCAGCAGCTTAGCAAGGACAGCTCAAGAGACCCAGTACTTC. V usage is TRBV7-6 and J usage is TRBJ2-5; weak D call: TRBD1 (6 bases). The CDR3 loop spans 15 amino acids. Trimming removed 0 bases from V and 2 bases from J, with 10 bases in between. From germline, CDR1 is SGHVS and CDR2 FNYEAQ.

This clone appeared a single time. The V and J genes are TRBV25-1 and TRBJ2-5; 8 bases are a match to TRBD1. The J call could be wrong; TRBJ2-7 is a better fit for the DNA end. The CDR3 sequence is 16 residues long. Germline V gene sequence: CDR1 MGHDK, CDR2 SYGVNS. The CDR3, as DNA: TGTGCCAGCTCACCGGCCGGACAGGGTGTATCCTACGAGCAGTACTTC. Its protein product is CASSPAGQGVSYEQYF.

V is TRBV29-1 and J is TRBJ2-7; D possibly corresponds to TRBD2 (6 bases). Trimming took off 6 bases at V and 5 bases at J, with 11 bases between the two ends. Germline V gene sequence: CDR1 SQVTM, CDR2 ANQGSEA. The CDR3 totals 11 residues. The chain's CDR3 is CSVASAHEQYF. In DNA, the CDR3 is TGCAGCGTGGCTAGCGCCCACGAGCAGTACTTC.

At least ten counts were recorded for this clone. This chain joins TRBV7-2 and TRBJ2-3; 8 bases align to TRBD2. Germline CDR1 is SGHTA and CDR2 is FQGNSA. Trimming took 5 bases from V and 2 from J; bases not matched to a gene: 3. This CDR3 spans 14 amino acids. CDR3 DNA sequence: TGTGCCAGCAGCGTACTAGCGGTCACAGATACGCAGTATTTT. Protein sequence: CASSVLAVTDTQYF.

The chain combines TRBV7-9 with TRBJ2-3; a possible D gene is TRBD1 (5 bases). The germline V gene has CDR1 SEHNR and CDR2 FQNEAQ (reference sequence). The CDR3 totals 13 residues. The V gene lost 5 bases and the J gene lost 1 base, with 7 bases spanning the gap. CDR3 amino acids: CASSGRGTDTQYF. In DNA form, the CDR3 reads TGTGCCAGCAGCGGCAGGGGCACAGATACGCAGTATTTT.

This clone was seen a few times. This chain uses TRBV7-2 with TRBJ2-5, with TRBD2 matching over 14 bases. V shed 3 bases, J shed 6 bases, and the junction held 6 bases outside the gene matches. CDR1 is SGHTA, CDR2 FQGNSA, per germline. The CDR3 is 16 amino acids. CDR3 sequence (DNA): TGTGCCAGCAGCTTGGCCGGGACTAGCGGGAGTCAGACCCAGTACTTC. Its translation is CASSLAGTSGSQTQYF.

This clone was seen a few times. The rearrangement links TRBV5-1 to TRBJ2-3, with 10 bases lining up with TRBD2. The CDR3 contains 16 residues. Looked up from germline, CDR1 is SGHRS and CDR2 is YFSETQ. V lost 1 base and J lost 0; bases outside the gene matches: 2. The CDR3 here is CASSLQLAGSTDTQYF. The CDR3 coding sequence is TGCGCCAGCAGCTTGCAACTAGCGGGGAGCACAGATACGCAGTATTTT.

This clone was detected a few times. The CDR3 sequence is CASSVTGGQETQYF. In DNA, the CDR3 is TGCGCCAGCAGCGTAACCGGGGGCCAAGAGACCCAGTACTTC. The chain couples TRBV5-1 to TRBJ2-5; D may be TRBD2 (6 bases). The CDR3 consists of 14 residues. The germline gives CDR1 SGHRS, CDR2 YFSETQ. Deletions cut 4 bases from V and 1 base from J, with 11 bases between.

This chain connects TRBV10-3 to TRBJ1-3; D gene uncertain. Germline V gene lookup returns CDR1 ENHRY and CDR2 SYGVKD. Between the trimmed V and J ends, which lost 6 bases and 0 bases, there was a span of 3 bases. CDR3 length: 12 residues. The CDR3 loop reads CAISYSGNTIYF. Written as DNA, the CDR3 is TGTGCCATCAGCTACTCTGGAAACACCATATATTTT.

The chain links TRBV7-2 to TRBJ2-2; TRBD1 matches 8 bases. CDR1 and CDR2 from the germline V gene are SGHTA and FQGNSA. J was trimmed by 5 bases and V by 5 bases; bases with no gene match: 7. The length of the CDR3 is 15 residues. CDR3 sequence: CASSARGPGTGELFF. In DNA, the CDR3 is TGTGCCAGCAGCGCCAGGGGGCCGGGGACCGGGGAGCTGTTTTTT.

The chain employs TRBV7-9 and TRBJ2-7; the D call may be TRBD1 or TRBD2 (5 bases each). V dropped 3 bases and J dropped 4 bases, with 13 bases sitting between them. This CDR3 contains 14 residues. Germline V gene data show CDR1 as SEHNR and CDR2 as FQNEAQ (reference sequence). In DNA form, the CDR3 reads TGTGCCAGCAGCTTCCCGGGACCGAATTACGAGCAGTACTTC. Translation gives CASSFPGPNYEQYF. Looking up the rest from reference TRBV7-9 and TRBJ2-7 gives the full variable domain: DTGVSQNPRHKITKRGQNVTFRCDPISEHNRLYWYRQTLGQGPEFLTYFQNEAQLEKSRLLSDRFSAERPKGSFSTLEIQRTEQGDSAMYLCASSFPGPNYEQYFGPGTRLTVT.

Only a few counts were recorded for this clone. The sample carries other DNA sequences with the same CDR3. The chain employs TRBV15 and TRBJ1-2; D is unresolved. The CDR3 loop spans 13 amino acids. Trimming took off 1 base at V and 2 bases at J, with 5 bases between the two ends. CDR1 is LNHNV and CDR2 is YYDKDF in the germline V gene (reference sequence). CDR3 DNA: TGTGCCACCAGCAGAGTTGGGAACTATGGCTACACCTTC. Protein product: CATSRVGNYGYTF. The complete variable domain, with remaining parts taken from reference TRBV15 and TRBJ1-2, reads DAMVIQNPRYQVTQFGKPVTLSCSQTLNHNVMYWYQQKSSQAPKLLFHYYDKDFNNEADTPDNFQSRRPNTSFCFLDIRSPGLGDTAMYLCATSRVGNYGYTFGSGTRLTVV.

This clone was seen more than once but under ten times. Other DNA sequences in the sample encode the same CDR3. The J gene is TRBJ2-7, the V gene TRBV20-1; TRBD2 aligns across 7 bases. CDR1 is DFQATT, CDR2 SNEGSKA, per germline (reference sequence). Trimming removed 5 bases from V and 4 bases from J; junction bases left unmatched: 2. CDR3 length: 11 amino acids. CDR3: CSAGLVYEQYF. As DNA, the CDR3 is TGCAGTGCTGGACTAGTATACGAGCAGTACTTC.